The 20 T cell receptor beta chains below all came from one sample that was sequenced in a study of regulatory T cells in long-lasting Graves disease. Time point given: persistent/refractory GD, antithyroid drugs over 5 years with positive TRAb. RNA isolated from PBMCs was used to make the TCR library. Sequencing libraries for TCR beta were prepared with iRepertoire HTBI primers and Arm-PCR of CDR3 regions. Using its own MiXCR run on the multiplex PCR reads, TCRdb lists one record per CDR3 protein. The sample has about 430,000 distinct CDR3 sequences; around 20% are singletons. The specimen comprised peripheral blood mononuclear cells (PBMCs), sampled when the disease was refractory, from a patient treated with antithyroid drugs. The source of these receptors is a female donor with Graves disease.

This clonotype was found many times. DNA for the CDR3: TGTGCCAGCAGCTCAGGTGGGAAGCGTGACACCGGGGAGCTGTTTTTT. Its protein is CASSSGGKRDTGELFF. V gene TRBV11-2 combines with J gene TRBJ2-2; no clear D. The V gene lost 4 bases and the J gene lost 3 bases, with 15 bases spanning the gap. The CDR3 contains 16 residues. Germline assignment: CDR1 SGHAT and CDR2 FQNNGV.

The rearrangement links TRBV27 to TRBJ2-5, with TRBD2 identical over 11 bases. V dropped 8 bases and J dropped 0; count of bases not matched to a gene: 2. This CDR3 comprises 14 residues. Germline-derived CDR1 and CDR2 are MNHEY and SMNVEV (reference sequence). CDR3 nucleotides: TGTGCCAGCCAGACTAGCGGGGACCAAGAGACCCAGTACTTC. It specifies CASQTSGDQETQYF.

This clonotype was found many times. The rearrangement links TRBV28 to TRBJ1-6; TRBD1 agrees at 11 bases. This CDR3 has 15 residues. V dropped 2 bases and J dropped 8; count of bases not matched to a gene: 2. Germline V gene sequence: CDR1 MDHEN, CDR2 SYDVKM. The CDR3 bases are TGTGCCAGCAGTTTACGGGACAGGGGGTATTCACCCCTCCACTTT. Amino acids: CASSLRDRGYSPLHF.

The chain links TRBV12-3 or TRBV12-4 to TRBJ2-2; no reliable D call. Trimming stripped 6 bases from V and 5 bases from J, with 10 bases between. CDR3 length equals 13 residues. The CDR3 protein is CASSTPLTGELFF. CDR3 nucleotides: TGTGCCAGCAGCACACCGCTAACCGGGGAGCTGTTTTTT.

This clonotype has a handful of counts. The rearrangement joins TRBV5-1 to TRBJ1-6, with D possibly being TRBD1 (6 bases). The V end was cut by 4 bases, the J end by 0 bases, with 17 bases between. The CDR3 is 18 amino acids. CDR1 and CDR2 (germline): SGHRS, YFSETQ. The CDR3 loop is CASSEPLGASSYNSPLHF. In DNA, the CDR3 is TGCGCCAGCAGCGAGCCCCTGGGGGCGAGCTCCTATAATTCACCCCTCCACTTT.

In this sample, this clonotype turned up many times. For the CDR3, the DNA is TGTGCCAGCAGTATTGACAGGTTGGCCACTGAAGCTTTCTTT. This codes for CASSIDRLATEAFF. The J gene is TRBJ1-1, the V gene TRBV27; perhaps TRBD1 as D (6 bases). Germline values: CDR1 MNHEY, CDR2 SMNVEV (reference sequence). V was pared by 5 bases and J by 4 bases, with 14 bases between. This CDR3 has 14 residues.

J is TRBJ2-2 and V is TRBV4-2; TRBD1 or TRBD2 may be the D gene (5 bases each). CDR1 is LGHNA, CDR2 YNFKEQ, per germline. CDR3 length: 16 amino acids. Trimming removed 0 bases at V and 3 bases at J, with 11 bases between. The CDR3 is CASSQEGRGYTGELFF. In DNA, the CDR3 is TGTGCCAGCAGCCAAGAGGGACGGGGATACACCGGGGAGCTGTTTTTT.

This clonotype has just a few counts. V usage is TRBV19 and J usage is TRBJ1-1; D is possibly TRBD1 (6 bases). There are 14 residues in the CDR3. CDR1 is LNHDA and CDR2 is SQIVND in the germline V gene (reference sequence). Trimming removed 6 bases at V and 1 base at J, with 12 bases between. CDR3 coding DNA: TGTGCCAGTAGAGACAGGATATCGAACACTGAAGCTTTCTTT. Protein: CASRDRISNTEAFF.

CDR3 protein: CASSLRTSGIEQYF. CDR3 sequence (DNA): TGTGCCAGCAGCTTAAGGACGTCCGGGATCGAGCAGTACTTC. This chain uses TRBV7-9 with TRBJ2-7; D possibly corresponds to TRBD2 (5 bases). Trimming took off 2 bases at V and 6 bases at J, with 14 bases between the two ends. This CDR3 region has 14 residues. Germline V gene data show CDR1 as SEHNR and CDR2 as FQNEAQ (reference sequence).

This rearrangement joins TRBV12-3 or TRBV12-4 to TRBJ2-4; D unresolved. The CDR3 consists of 15 residues. With 3 bases removed from V and 2 bases from J, the gap between germline ends came to 11 bases. The CDR3 here is CASSFIKDPKNIQYF. CDR3 DNA: TGTGCCAGCAGTTTTATCAAGGACCCCAAAAACATTCAGTACTTC.

This clonotype was recorded many times. This chain uses TRBV12-3 or TRBV12-4 with TRBJ1-5; tentative D call: TRBD1 (5 bases). The CDR3 totals 14 residues. The V gene lost 4 bases and the J gene lost 3 bases, with 10 bases spanning the gap. The CDR3 sequence is CASSWGSFNQPQHF. In nucleotides, the CDR3 is TGTGCCAGCAGTTGGGGGAGTTTCAATCAGCCCCAGCATTTT.

This clonotype was found a few times. The chain links TRBV20-1 to TRBJ2-2, with D hard to call. The germline CDR1 and CDR2 sequences are DFQATT and SNEGSKA (reference sequence). The germline V and J ends were trimmed by 3 bases and 2 bases, with 4 bases remaining between them. This CDR3 has 12 residues. The DNA for the CDR3 is TGCAGTGCTAGTACCAACACCGGGGAGCTGTTTTTT. It codes for CSASTNTGELFF.

This clonotype was picked up one time. With a much larger clone just one base away, this may be a read error. The chain carries TRBV28 and TRBJ2-6, with TRBD1 matching over 7 bases. The J segment lost 2 bases and the V segment lost 6 bases, leaving 7 bases of the junction unmatched. Looked up from germline, CDR1 is MDHEN and CDR2 is SYDVKM. The CDR3 totals 16 residues. The CDR3 protein is CASRPHRGAGANVLTF. Here the CDR3 DNA reads TGTGCCAGCAGGCCTCACAGGGGTGCTGGGGCCAACGTCCTGACTTTC.

This clonotype was seen a handful of times. The rearrangement uses TRBV3-1 and TRBJ1-5; D ambiguous. The germline V gene encodes CDR1 LGHDT and CDR2 YNNKEL (reference sequence). The CDR3 sequence is 16 residues long. Between the trimmed V and J ends, which lost 1 base and 0 bases, there was a span of 10 bases. For the CDR3, the DNA is TGTGCCAGCAGCCAAGCGGGAGGATATAGCAATCAGCCCCAGCATTTT. Its translation: CASSQAGGYSNQPQHF.

The chain links TRBV20-1 to TRBJ2-3, with TRBD1 as a possible D gene (6 bases). V was pared by 6 bases and J by 5 bases, with 21 bases between. This CDR3 has 15 residues. Germline CDR1 reads DFQATT; CDR2 reads SNEGSKA (reference sequence). CDR3 bases: TGCAGTGCACTCCGAGCCTCAGGGGCGGGAGATACGCAGTATTTT. Translation: CSALRASGAGDTQYF.

The table lists this clonotype with many counts. The chain links TRBV6-5 to TRBJ1-1; tentatively, D is TRBD1 (5 bases). The germline gives CDR1 MNHEY, CDR2 SVGAGI. CDR3 length: 16 amino acids. Trimming removed 2 bases at V and 0 bases at J, with 13 bases between. This chain's CDR3 is CASSYRWDFVNTEAFF. In nucleotides, the CDR3 is TGTGCCAGCAGTTACCGTTGGGACTTTGTGAACACTGAAGCTTTCTTT.

V usage is TRBV12-3 or TRBV12-4 and J usage is TRBJ2-3, with D tentatively TRBD1 or TRBD2 (5 bases each). CDR3 size: 15 residues. Trimming took off 7 bases at V and 0 bases at J, with 14 bases between the two ends. CDR3: CASTVRDRSTDTQYF. Here the CDR3 DNA reads TGTGCCAGCACGGTCCGGGACCGTAGCACAGATACGCAGTATTTT.

In this sample, this clonotype turned up many times. V and J are TRBV12-3 or TRBV12-4 and TRBJ1-6; D not resolved. The CDR3 totals 13 residues. V lost 9 bases and J 5 bases, leaving 11 bases between the germline ends. Here the CDR3 DNA reads TGTGCCAGTGCCCCCAGCCATAATTCACCCCTCCACTTT. It translates to CASAPSHNSPLHF.

This clonotype has a count of ten or more. This chain connects TRBV19 to TRBJ2-2; no clear D gene. Germline-derived CDR1 and CDR2 are LNHDA and SQIVND (reference sequence). This CDR3 has 11 residues. Trimming stripped 9 bases from V and 0 bases from J, with 2 bases between. The CDR3 reads CASTNTGELFF. The DNA of the CDR3 is TGTGCCAGCACGAACACCGGGGAGCTGTTTTTT. Full variable domain (missing parts from reference TRBV19 and TRBJ2-2): DGGITQSPKYLFRKEGQNVTLSCEQNLNHDAMYWYRQDPGQGLRLIYYSQIVNDFQKGDIAEGYSVSREKKESFPLTVTSAQKNPTAFYLCASTNTGELFFGEGSRLTVL.

This sequence joins TRBV2 and TRBJ2-3, with 7 positions matching TRBD2. V was clipped by 6 bases and J by 2 bases; unmatched bases: 14. Germline loops: CDR1 SNHLY, CDR2 FYNNEI. This CDR3 contains 17 residues. CDR3 region: CASRTTASGIPTDTQYF. CDR3 in DNA: TGTGCCAGCAGGACGACTGCGAGCGGGATCCCCACAGATACGCAGTATTTT.